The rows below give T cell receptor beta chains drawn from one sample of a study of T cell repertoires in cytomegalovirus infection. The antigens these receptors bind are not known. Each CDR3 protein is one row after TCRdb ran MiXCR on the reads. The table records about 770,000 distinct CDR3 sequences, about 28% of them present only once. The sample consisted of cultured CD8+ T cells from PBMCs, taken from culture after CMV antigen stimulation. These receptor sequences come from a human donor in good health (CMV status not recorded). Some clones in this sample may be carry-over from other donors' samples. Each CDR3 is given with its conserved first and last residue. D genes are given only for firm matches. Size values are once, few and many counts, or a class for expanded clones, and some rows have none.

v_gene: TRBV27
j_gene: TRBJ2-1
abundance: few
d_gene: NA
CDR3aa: CASSYGHYSYNEQFF
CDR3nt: TGTGCCAGCAGTTATGGGCACTACTCCTACAATGAGCAGTTCTTC

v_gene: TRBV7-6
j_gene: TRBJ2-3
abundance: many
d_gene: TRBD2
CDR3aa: CASTPRGSGGTDTQYF
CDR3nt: TGTGCCAGCACCCCCCGGGGTAGCGGGGGGACAGATACGCAGTATTTT

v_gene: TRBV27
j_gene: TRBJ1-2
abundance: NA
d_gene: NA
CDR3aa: CASSHASGRVYGYTF
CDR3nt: TGTGCCAGCAGCCATGCCTCCGGCAGAGTATATGGCTACACCTTC

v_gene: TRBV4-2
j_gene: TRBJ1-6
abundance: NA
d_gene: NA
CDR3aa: CASSQDLEGANNSPLHF
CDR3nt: TGTGCCAGCAGCCAAGATCTCGAAGGGGCCAATAATTCACCCCTCCACTTT

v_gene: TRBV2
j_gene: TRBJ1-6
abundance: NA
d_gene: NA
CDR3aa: CASSPLGALLHF
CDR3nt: TGTGCCAGCAGTCCCCTGGGGGCCCTCCTCCACTTT

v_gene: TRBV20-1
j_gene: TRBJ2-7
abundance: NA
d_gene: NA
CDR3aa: CSARESWAPSYEQYF
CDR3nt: TGCAGTGCTAGAGAAAGCTGGGCGCCCTCCTACGAGCAGTACTTC

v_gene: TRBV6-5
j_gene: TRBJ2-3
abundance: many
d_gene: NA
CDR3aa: CASRPRQITDTQYF
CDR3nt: TGTGCCAGCAGACCACGACAGATAACAGATACGCAGTATTTT

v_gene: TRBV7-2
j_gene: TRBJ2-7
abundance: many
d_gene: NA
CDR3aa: CASSETDRGRYEQYF
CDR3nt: TGTGCCAGCAGCGAGACGGATCGGGGGAGGTACGAGCAGTACTTC

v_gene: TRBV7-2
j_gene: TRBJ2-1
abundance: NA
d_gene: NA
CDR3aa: CASSLQAGATYNEQFF
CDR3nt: TGTGCCAGCAGCTTACAGGCGGGGGCAACCTACAATGAGCAGTTCTTC

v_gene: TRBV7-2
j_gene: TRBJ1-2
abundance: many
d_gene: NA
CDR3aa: CASSGLGTENYGYTF
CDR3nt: TGTGCCAGCAGTGGATTGGGGACGGAAAACTATGGCTACACCTTC

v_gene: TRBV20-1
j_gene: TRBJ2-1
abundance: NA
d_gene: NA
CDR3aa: CSAPLGGAGDSFDEQFF
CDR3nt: TGCAGTGCTCCACTGGGGGGGGCGGGGGATTCTTTCGATGAGCAGTTCTTC

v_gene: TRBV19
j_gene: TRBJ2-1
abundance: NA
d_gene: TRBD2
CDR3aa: CASSMRGSCYNEQFF
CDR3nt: TGTGCCAGTAGTATGCGGGGGAGCTGCTACAATGAGCAGTTCTTC

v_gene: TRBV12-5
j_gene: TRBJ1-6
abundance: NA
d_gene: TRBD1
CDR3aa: CASGFSGTGENSPLHF
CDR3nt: TGTGCTAGTGGTTTTTCCGGGACAGGGGAAAATTCACCCCTCCACTTT

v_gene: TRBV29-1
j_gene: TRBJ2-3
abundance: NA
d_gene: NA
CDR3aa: CSVERDSEGTDTQYF
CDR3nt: TGCAGCGTTGAGAGAGATTCGGAGGGCACAGATACGCAGTATTTT

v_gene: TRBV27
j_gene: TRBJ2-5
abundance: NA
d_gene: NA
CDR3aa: CASGQGRRETQYF
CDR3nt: TGTGCCAGCGGACAAGGGAGGCGGGAGACCCAGTACTTC

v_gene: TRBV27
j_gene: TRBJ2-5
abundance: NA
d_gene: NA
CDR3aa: CASSFNGAQETQYF
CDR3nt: TGTGCCAGCAGTTTCAACGGGGCTCAAGAGACCCAGTACTTC

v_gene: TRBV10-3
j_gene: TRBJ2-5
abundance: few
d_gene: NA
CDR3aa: CAISDLVGEETQYF
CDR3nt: TGTGCCATCAGTGACCTGGTGGGAGAAGAGACCCAGTACTTC

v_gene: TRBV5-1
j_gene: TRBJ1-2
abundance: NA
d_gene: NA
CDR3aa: CASSLDGDAGYTF
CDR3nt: TGCGCCAGCAGCTTGGATGGAGACGCGGGCTACACCTTC

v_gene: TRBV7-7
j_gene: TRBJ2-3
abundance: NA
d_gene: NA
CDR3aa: CASSLKGESLVLDTQYF
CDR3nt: TGTGCTAGCAGCCTCAAGGGGGAGAGTCTAGTCTTAGATACGCAGTATTTT

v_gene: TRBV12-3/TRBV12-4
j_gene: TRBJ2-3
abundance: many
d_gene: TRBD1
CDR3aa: CASSRDRGTDTQYF
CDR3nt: TGTGCCAGCAGCAGGGACAGGGGCACAGATACGCAGTATTTT

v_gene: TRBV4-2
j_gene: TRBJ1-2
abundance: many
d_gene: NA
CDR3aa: CASSQDSYSREGYTF
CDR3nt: TGTGCCAGCAGCCAAGATTCTTATTCCAGGGAGGGCTACACCTTC

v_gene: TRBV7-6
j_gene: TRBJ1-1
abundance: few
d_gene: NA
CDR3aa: CASSLRGRLNTEAFF
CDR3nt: TGTGCCAGCAGCTTAAGGGGCCGCTTGAACACTGAAGCTTTCTTT

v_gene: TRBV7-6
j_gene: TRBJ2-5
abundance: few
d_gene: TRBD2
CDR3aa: CASSLFSGGAAVETQYF
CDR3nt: TGTGCCAGCAGCTTATTTAGCGGGGGGGCAGCTGTGGAGACCCAGTACTTC

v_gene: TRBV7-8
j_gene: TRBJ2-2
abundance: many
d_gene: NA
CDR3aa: CASSLAWKTNTGELFF
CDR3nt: TGTGCCAGCAGCTTAGCTTGGAAAACGAACACCGGGGAGCTGTTTTTT

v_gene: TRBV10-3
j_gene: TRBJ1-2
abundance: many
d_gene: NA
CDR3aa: CAITYKGYGYTF
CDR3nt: TGTGCCATCACCTACAAGGGTTATGGCTACACCTTC

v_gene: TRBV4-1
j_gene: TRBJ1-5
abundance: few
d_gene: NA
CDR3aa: CASSPRQAAWPQHF
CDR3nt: TGCGCCAGCAGCCCCCGACAGGCAGCCTGGCCCCAGCATTTT

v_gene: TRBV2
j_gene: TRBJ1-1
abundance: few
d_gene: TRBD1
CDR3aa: CASSVRGQETEAFF
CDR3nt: TGTGCCAGCAGTGTGAGGGGGCAGGAGACTGAAGCTTTCTTT

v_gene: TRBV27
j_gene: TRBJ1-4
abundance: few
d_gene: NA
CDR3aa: CASKQGRANEKLFF
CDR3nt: TGTGCCAGCAAACAGGGTCGCGCTAATGAAAAACTGTTTTTT

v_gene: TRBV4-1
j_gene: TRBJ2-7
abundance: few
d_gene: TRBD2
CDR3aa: CASSPGLARYEQYF
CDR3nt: TGCGCCAGCAGCCCAGGACTAGCGCGGTACGAGCAGTACTTC

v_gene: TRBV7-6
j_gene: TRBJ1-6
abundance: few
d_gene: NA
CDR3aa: CASSPKIRGSYNSPLHF
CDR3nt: TGTGCCAGCAGCCCGAAGATCAGGGGTTCCTATAATTCACCCCTCCACTTT

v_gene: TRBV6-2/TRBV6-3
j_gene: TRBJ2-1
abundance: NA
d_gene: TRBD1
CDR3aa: CASIAGQGVHNEQFF
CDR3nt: TGTGCCAGCATCGCTGGACAGGGGGTTCACAATGAGCAGTTCTTC

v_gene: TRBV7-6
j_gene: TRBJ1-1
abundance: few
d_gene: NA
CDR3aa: CASSLMPTEVTFNTEAFF
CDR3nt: TGTGCCAGCAGCTTAATGCCTACAGAAGTGACGTTTAACACTGAAGCTTTCTTT

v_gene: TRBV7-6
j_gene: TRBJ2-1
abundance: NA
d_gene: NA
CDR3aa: CASSLDGGTANEQFF
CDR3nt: TGTGCCAGCAGCTTAGATGGGGGGACAGCCAATGAGCAGTTCTTC

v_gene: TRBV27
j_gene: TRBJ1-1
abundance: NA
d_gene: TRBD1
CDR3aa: CASSLVWDRGTEAFF
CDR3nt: TGTGCCAGCAGTTTAGTCTGGGACAGGGGCACTGAAGCTTTCTTT

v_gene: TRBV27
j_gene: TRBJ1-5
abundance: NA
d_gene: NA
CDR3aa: CASSLGQGNGQPQHF
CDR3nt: TGTGCCAGCAGTTTAGGGCAGGGGAACGGTCAGCCCCAGCATTTT

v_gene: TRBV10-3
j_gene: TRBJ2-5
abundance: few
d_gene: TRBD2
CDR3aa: CAISPSGGTQETQYF
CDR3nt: TGTGCCATCAGTCCTAGCGGGGGGACACAAGAGACCCAGTACTTC

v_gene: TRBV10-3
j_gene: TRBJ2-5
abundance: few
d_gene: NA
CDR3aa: CAISVEGEETQYF
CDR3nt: TGTGCCATCAGTGTCGAGGGGGAAGAGACCCAGTACTTC

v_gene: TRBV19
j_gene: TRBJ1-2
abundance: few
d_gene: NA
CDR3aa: CASSIALTENYGYTF
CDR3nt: TGTGCCAGTAGTATAGCCCTGACAGAGAACTATGGCTACACCTTC

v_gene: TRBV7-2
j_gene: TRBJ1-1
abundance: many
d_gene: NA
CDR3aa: CASSQHGDGQAFF
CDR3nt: TGTGCCAGCAGCCAACACGGGGACGGACAAGCTTTCTTT

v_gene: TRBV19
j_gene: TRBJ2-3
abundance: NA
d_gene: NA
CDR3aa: CASSMGVPDTQYF
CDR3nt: TGTGCCAGTAGTATGGGGGTCCCAGATACGCAGTATTTT

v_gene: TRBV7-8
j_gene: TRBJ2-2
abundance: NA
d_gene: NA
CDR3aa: CASSLVDSFNTGELFF
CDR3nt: TGTGCCAGCAGCTTAGTCGACTCGTTTAACACCGGGGAGCTGTTTTTT

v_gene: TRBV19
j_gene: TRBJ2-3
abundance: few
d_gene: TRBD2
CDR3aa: CASSIPRAGATQYF
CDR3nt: TGTGCCAGTAGTATTCCCCGCGCGGGAGCGACGCAGTATTTT

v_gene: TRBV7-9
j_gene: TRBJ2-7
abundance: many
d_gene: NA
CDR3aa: CASSYPGYPYEQYF
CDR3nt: TGTGCCAGCAGCTACCCAGGGTACCCTTACGAGCAGTACTTC

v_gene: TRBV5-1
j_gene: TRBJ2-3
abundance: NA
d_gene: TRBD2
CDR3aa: CASSLVSSGAAPFGNTQYF
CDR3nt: TGCGCCAGCAGCTTGGTATCCAGCGGGGCGGCACCTTTCGGGAATACGCAGTATTTT

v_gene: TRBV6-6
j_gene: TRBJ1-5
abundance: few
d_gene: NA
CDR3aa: CASSYSPREGNQPQHF
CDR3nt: TGTGCCAGCAGTTACTCCCCGAGAGAGGGAAATCAGCCCCAGCATTTT

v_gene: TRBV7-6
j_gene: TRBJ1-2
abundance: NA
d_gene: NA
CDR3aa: CASSGTGNDYGYTF
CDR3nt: TGTGCCAGCAGCGGAACAGGGAATGACTATGGCTACACCTTC

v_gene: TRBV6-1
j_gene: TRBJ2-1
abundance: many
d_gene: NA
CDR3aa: CASRDSDIANNEQFF
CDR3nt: TGTGCCAGCAGAGACAGCGATATTGCTAACAATGAGCAGTTCTTC

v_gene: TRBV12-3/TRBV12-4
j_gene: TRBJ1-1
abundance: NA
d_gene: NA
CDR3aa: CASQRGYTEAFF
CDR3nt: TGTGCCAGCCAACGGGGATACACTGAAGCTTTCTTT

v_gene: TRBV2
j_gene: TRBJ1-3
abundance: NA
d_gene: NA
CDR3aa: CAIPASGNTIYF
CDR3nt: TGTGCCATACCGGCATCTGGAAACACCATATATTTT

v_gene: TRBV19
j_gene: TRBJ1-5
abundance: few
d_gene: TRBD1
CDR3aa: CASRVRDRAMGGGQPQHF
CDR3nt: TGTGCCAGTAGAGTCCGGGACAGGGCAATGGGGGGCGGGCAGCCCCAGCATTTT

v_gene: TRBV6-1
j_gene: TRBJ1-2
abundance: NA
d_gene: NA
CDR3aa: CASRPRWPVNYGYTF
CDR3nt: TGTGCCAGCCGGCCCCGATGGCCGGTTAACTATGGCTACACCTTC

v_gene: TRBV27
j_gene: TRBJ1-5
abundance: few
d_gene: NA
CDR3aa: CASSLAGYSNQPQHF
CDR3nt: TGTGCCAGTAGTTTGGCAGGGTATAGCAATCAGCCCCAGCATTTT

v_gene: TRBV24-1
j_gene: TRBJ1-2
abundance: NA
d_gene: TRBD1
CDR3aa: CATSDLHPGQGISYTF
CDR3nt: TGTGCCACCAGTGATTTGCATCCGGGACAGGGAATAAGCTACACCTTC

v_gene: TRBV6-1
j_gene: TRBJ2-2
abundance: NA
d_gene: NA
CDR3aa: CASGLGDTGELFF
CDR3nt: TGTGCCAGCGGACTCGGGGACACCGGGGAGCTGTTTTTT